A selection of T cell receptor beta chains follows, all from one sample in a study of technical replicates of blood from four donors. Sequencing was performed with immunoSEQ multiplex PCR; in TCRdb, only in-frame clones are kept and a portion is missing. The sample yields about 80,000 clones, 91% seen once. Sequenced input: T cells isolated from PBMCs. The receptor set was obtained from a human donor in good health. The conserved cysteine and the conserved F or W are not part of the CDR3 here.

>TRBV7-3|TRBJ1-1
ASSLTPDRMNTEAF
>TRBV5-4|TRBJ1-2
ASSQENFRAGYT
>TRBV6-1|TRBJ1-5
ASSEGGGHPNQPQH
>TRBV19|TRBJ1-1
ASSIGVGNTEAF
>TRBV28|TRBJ1-4
ASSVVPRNEKLF
>TRBV5-1|TRBJ1-4
ASSLTEEKLF
>TRBV5-6|TRBJ1-1
ASSLGQGAPEAF
>TRBV28|TRBJ2-1
ASSLPLAGAYNEQF
>TRBV11-1|TRBJ1-4
ASGKLGTPDEKLF
>TRBV5-6|TRBJ2-3
ASSLRRLAGRVADTQY
>TRBV6-5|TRBJ1-1
ASSYNEGNTEAF
>TRBV5-6|TRBJ2-7
ASSLGAGSYEQY
>TRBV7-9|TRBJ2-7
ASSSGIPEQY
>TRBV18|TRBJ2-7
ASSLAATYEQY
>TRBV5-1|TRBJ1-2
ASSLGSGVEPYGYT
>TRBV11-1|TRBJ1-2
ASSLTTFGEYGYT
>TRBV7-2|TRBJ1-3
ASSSDGRVTIY
>TRBV28|TRBJ2-1
ASSLWLAGGSEQF
>TRBV4-1|TRBJ2-7
ASSSSSGTGDEQY
>TRBV11-3|TRBJ2-1
ASSLSGYHNEQF
>TRBV28|TRBJ2-3
ASSPDREFTDTQY
>TRBV18|TRBJ2-3
ASSPPVGLTDTQY
>TRBV6-1|TRBJ1-2
ASRMDRNYGYT
>TRBV5-1|TRBJ2-7
ASSRDRTYEQY
>TRBV5-8|TRBJ1-1
ASSGTGKAGPEAF
>TRBV2|TRBJ2-2
ASKGTAGGELF
>TRBV2|TRBJ2-7
ASSSGQVSYEQY